This section outlines one T cell receptor beta chain sequence together with its context. The clone's antigen remains unknown. Within one base of it there is no much larger clone, and no base qualities were kept. Deletion took 3 bases off V and 6 bases off J, with a span of 13 bases between the germline ends. The CDR3 spans 14 residues, from the cysteine through the phenylalanine. Solely the CDR3 DNA is kept, with 42 bases framed from the first base. CDR1 and CDR2, looked up from the germline V gene, are SGDLS and YYNGEE. This entry belongs to a study of blood T cell repertoires in COVID-19 (dated by TCRdb to the early 2020s). Regarding the research as a whole: Samples from collaborators originated in the United States, Italy and Spain and spanned both the acute and convalescent phases of COVID-19. The samples were drawn from the first 160 participants of the ongoing ImmuneRACE study and from 1,254 subjects provided by 6 global collaborators. A de-identified subject ID, COVID-19 status, age in years and sex were almost always included in the sample metadata. The repertoires were released in a freely available public database intended as a resource for research on the immune response to SARS-CoV-2. The dataset comprised deeply sampled blood TCRbeta repertoires from subjects exposed to, actively infected with, or recovered from COVID-19. The material from the prospective study consisted of cDNA or gDNA derived from T cells, B-cell-depleted T cells, or PBMCs. Where available, HLA class I and class II types were taken from metadata supplied by the sample provider and were not determined by assay-based typing.

Whole blood was collected in K2EDTA tubes by collaborating institutions according to the institutions' own protocols. For TCRbeta analysis, collaborator samples were shipped as frozen whole blood, as isolated PBMCs, or as DNA extracted from either sample type. TCRbeta CDR3 regions were amplified from genomic DNA using the immunoSEQ Assay, a bias-controlled multiplex PCR. The authors' pipeline ran thus. Nucleated cell counts per sample were estimated from amplification of reference gene primers within the assay. To quantify the absolute abundance of each unique TCRbeta CDR3 rearrangement, sequence reads were collapsed and filtered. For each sample, productive Simpson clonality was calculated as the square root of Simpson's diversity index over productive rearrangements. TCRdb stores this immuneACCESS table with in-frame sequences only. Part of the clones is absent; in the studies checked, under half of the shortfall reflects unresolved V genes, and no reason is known for the rest. The V and J calls and the clone size are those of that table, but D and trimming were determined from the DNA. The table for this sample lists approximately 300,000 clones; around 87% of them were counted only once. The ten largest clonotypes hold more than 2% of the sample.

Here is what the overall study found, with its caveats: The amount of clinical and demographic metadata varied by source and participant and was provided uncurated.

The sequence was collected from a man between 18 and 29 years old with active or convalescent COVID-19. Specimen: peripheral blood. Rearrangement joined TRBV9 to TRBJ1-5, with the D gene not clear enough to name. The sequenced DNA: TGTGCCAGCAGCGCCGGGGAAGGTTTTCAGCCCCAGCATTTT. Translated, this gives CASSAGEGFQPQHF. With the rest looked up from the reference TRBV9 and TRBJ1-5 genes rather than sequenced, the full variable domain is DSGVTQTPKHLITATGQRVTLRCSPRSGDLSVYWYQQSLDQGLQFLIQYYNGEERAKGNILERFSAQQFPDLHSELNLSSLELGDSALYFCASSAGEGFQPQHFGDGTRLSIL.